This T cell receptor beta chain was recovered during a study of CD8+CD57+ T cells in acquired aplastic anemia. Template material for TCR beta VDJ and CDR3 profiling consisted of genomic DNA. MiXCR, run by TCRdb on the reads, gives a single entry per CDR3 protein. The sample shows 180,000 or so distinct CDR3 sequences, roughly 50% of them seen only once. On this clonotype: Its antigen is unidentified.

General study points: Roughly 30 CD8+ CDR3 sequences occurred in both the patients and the controls.

Germline V gene data show CDR1 as SGDLS and CDR2 as YYNGEE. Germline trimming cut 0 bases from V and 4 bases from J; bases unmatched to any gene: 4. The CDR3 totals 15 residues. It was patients with CD8+CD57+ cell expansion by flow cytometry who were chosen for sequencing. Severe acquired aplastic anemia affected all patients. This chain links TRBV9 with TRBJ1-1, with 9 bases that match TRBD1. This receptor was taken from a human donor with aplastic anemia. Sequenced sample: sorted CD4+, CD8+, or CD8+CD57+ T cells (not recorded which) from PBMCs. CDR3 DNA sequence: TGTGCCAGCAGCGTAGAAGGGACAGGGAGCACTGAAGCTTTCTTT. Its protein product is CASSVEGTGSTEAFF. Supplemented by reference TRBV9 and TRBJ1-1, the full variable domain reads DSGVTQTPKHLITATGQRVTLRCSPRSGDLSVYWYQQSLDQGLQFLIQYYNGEERAKGNILERFSAQQFPDLHSELNLSSLELGDSALYFCASSVEGTGSTEAFFGQGTRLTVV.